Listed below are T cell receptor beta chains from one sample, sequenced in a study of cytomegalovirus exposure and HLA in healthy donors. Only in-frame clones appear in the TCRdb table, and some are missing; sequencing was by immunoSEQ multiplex PCR. The sample shows 150,000 to 200,000 clones, around three quarters of them seen only once. Sequencing input: PBMCs. These receptors were obtained from a woman in her 30s in good health and CMV-seronegative. The CDR3 runs from the conserved cysteine through the conserved F or W. D genes are given only for firm matches. The size entry is marked missing in some rows and otherwise reads once, few, many or a size class.

D gene	V gene	J gene	clone size	CDR3 DNA	CDR3 protein
TRBD1	TRBV19	TRBJ1-4	-	TGTGCCAGTAGTATAAGGGGGCTAGGTGAAAAACTGTTTTTT	CASSIRGLGEKLFF
TRBD1	TRBV7-9	TRBJ2-7	-	TGTTCCAGCAGCAATTCAGGGACAGGGGGCTTAGAGCAGTACTTC	CSSSNSGTGGLEQYF
TRBD1	TRBV5-1	TRBJ1-1	-	TGCGCCAGCTTAAAGACAGGGGGCGGGACTGAAGCTTTCTTT	CASLKTGGGTEAFF
-	TRBV7-8	TRBJ1-1	-	TGTGCCAGCAGCTTAGTTTTCGCCGACGCGGGGAGGGGCACTGAAGCTTTCTTT	CASSLVFADAGRGTEAFF
TRBD2	TRBV10-2	TRBJ2-3	once	TGCGCCAGCAGTCCACTAGCGGGGCCAGATACGCAGTATTTT	CASSPLAGPDTQYF
TRBD1	TRBV15	TRBJ2-5	-	TGTGCCACCAGCTTCGACAGGGGGCTACAAGAGACCCAGTACTTC	CATSFDRGLQETQYF
-	TRBV7-8	TRBJ1-5	-	TGTGCCAGCAGCGGAGGCGTTAGCAATCAGCCCCAGCATTTT	CASSGGVSNQPQHF
-	TRBV11-2	TRBJ1-1	-	TGTGCCAGCAGCTTACGGGGGGACCAGGGGCCTGCAAACACTGAAGCTTTCTTT	CASSLRGDQGPANTEAFF
-	TRBV28	TRBJ1-5	few	TGTGCCAGCAGTTCAGGGGATGGCAATCAGCCCCAGCATTTT	CASSSGDGNQPQHF
-	TRBV5-1	TRBJ1-1	-	TGCGCCAGCAGCTTGGGGTCCCGGGACACTGAAGCTTTCTTT	CASSLGSRDTEAFF
TRBD2	TRBV6-1	TRBJ2-3	-	TGTGCCAGCAGTGTCGGGACTAGCGGGGGGGCCGGATTGACAGATACGCAGTATTTT	CASSVGTSGGAGLTDTQYF
-	TRBV7-8	TRBJ1-5	few	TGTGCCAGCAGCCCCGGGGGGGTAGGGTACCAGCCCCAGCATTTT	CASSPGGVGYQPQHF
TRBD1	TRBV11-2	TRBJ1-4	-	TGTGCCAGCAGCTCGGACAGGTCCCCCTCGCTTAATGAAAAACTGTTTTTT	CASSSDRSPSLNEKLFF
TRBD2	TRBV5-4	TRBJ2-4	-	TGTGCCAGCAGGTTGACTAGCGGGGGGGCGGACATTCAGTACTTC	CASRLTSGGADIQYF
-	TRBV2	TRBJ1-5	-	TGTGCCAGCAGTGAATCTTGGGAGTCTGGCCAGCCCCAGCATTTT	CASSESWESGQPQHF